This T cell receptor beta chain was retrieved from a study of T cells in Graves' hyperthyroidism and ophthalmopathy. Whole-study findings and limits: Among thyroid clonotypes expanded above 0.001, most also appeared in blood.

This clonotype was picked up many times. Antigen: not known. Thyroid ultrasound and orbital computed tomography, with clinical symptoms and serum thyroxine and TRAb, informed diagnoses. Amplification targeted TCR beta CDR3 regions from RNA transcripts. The TCR CDR3 was amplified in a first-round RT-PCR using the HTBI primer set. TCRdb independently ran MiXCR on the multiplex PCR reads; one entry per CDR3 protein. The sample holds about 180,000 distinct CDR3 sequences, about a sixth seen once. The V and J ends lost 4 bases and 0 bases respectively, with 7 bases between them. Germline V gives CDR1 MNHNS, CDR2 SASEGT. This CDR3 is built from 14 residues.

This TCR was sampled from a woman aged 45-59 years with Graves' hyperthyroidism. The specimen sequenced was blood. The chain couples TRBV6-1 to TRBJ1-3; no definite D call. The CDR3 region has the DNA TGTGCCAGCAGTGTTTCAGACTCTGGAAACACCATATATTTT. Encoded protein: CASSVSDSGNTIYF.